This TCR beta chain originates from a study of cytomegalovirus exposure and HLA in healthy donors. Overall study results and limits: The authors later linked a missense DCLRE1C variant to TCR beta V- and J-gene trimming. Immune exposure information comprised only CMV serostatus. With high specificity and sensitivity, the classifier reportedly diagnosed cytomegalovirus status.

A note on this clone: Its antigen remains unidentified.

This PCR relied on a set of 60 Vbeta primers and 13 Jbeta primers. Method: immunoSEQ multiplex PCR; TCRdb's copy keeps in-frame clones and lacks some. The profile covers over 150,000 clones, with 70% to 80% appearing a single time and 6% to 8.5% taken by the ten largest. This CDR3 comprises 14 residues. The V segment lost 3 bases and the J segment 9 bases; nucleotides outside the gene matches: 4. The germline CDR1 and CDR2 sequences are MNHNY and SVGAGI (reference sequence). The receptor was derived from a man aged 30 to 45 in good health and CMV-seropositive. Material: PBMCs. The rearrangement links TRBV6-6 to TRBJ2-1; TRBD2 agrees at 11 bases. In DNA form, the CDR3 reads TGTGCCAGCAGTTATAGCGGGAGGGCCCCTGAGCAGTTCTTC. It is translated as CASSYSGRAPEQFF.